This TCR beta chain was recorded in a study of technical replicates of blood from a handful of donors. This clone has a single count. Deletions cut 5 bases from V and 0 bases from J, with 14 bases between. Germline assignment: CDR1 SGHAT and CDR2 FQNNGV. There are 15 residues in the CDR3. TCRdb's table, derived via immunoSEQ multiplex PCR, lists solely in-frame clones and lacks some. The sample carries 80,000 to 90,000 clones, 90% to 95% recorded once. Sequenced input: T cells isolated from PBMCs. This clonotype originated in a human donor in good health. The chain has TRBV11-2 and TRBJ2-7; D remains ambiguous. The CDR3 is CASSPVRRYSYEQYF. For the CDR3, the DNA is TGTGCCAGCAGCCCGGTGCGGCGGTACTCCTACGAGCAGTACTTC.